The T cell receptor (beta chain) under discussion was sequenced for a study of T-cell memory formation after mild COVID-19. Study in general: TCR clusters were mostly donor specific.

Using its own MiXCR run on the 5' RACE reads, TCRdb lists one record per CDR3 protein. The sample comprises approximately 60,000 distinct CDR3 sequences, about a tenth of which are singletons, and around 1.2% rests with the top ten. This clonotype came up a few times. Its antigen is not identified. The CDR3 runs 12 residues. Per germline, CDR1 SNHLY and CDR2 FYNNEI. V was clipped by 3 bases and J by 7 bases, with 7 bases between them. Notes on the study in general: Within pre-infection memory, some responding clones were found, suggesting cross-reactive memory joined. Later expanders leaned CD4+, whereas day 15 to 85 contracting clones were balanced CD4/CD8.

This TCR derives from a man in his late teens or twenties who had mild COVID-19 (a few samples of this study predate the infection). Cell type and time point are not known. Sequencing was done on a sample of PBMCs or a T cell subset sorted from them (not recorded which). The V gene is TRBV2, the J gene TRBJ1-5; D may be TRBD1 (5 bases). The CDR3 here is CASSEGGQPQHF. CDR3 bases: TGTGCCAGCAGTGAGGGGGGGCAGCCCCAGCATTTT.